The next 3 T cell receptor beta chains were all read from a single sample in a study of blood T cells in healthy people across ages. Primers used in a second PCR of roughly 6 to 12 cycles were a sample-barcoded 5' primer and a J-beta primer mix. Each CDR3 protein gets one entry after TCRdb re-called the 5' RACE reads with MiXCR. The data hold hundreds of thousands of distinct CDR3 sequences, with about 51% observed a single time. Sequencing was carried out using blood. These receptors came from an elderly woman in good health.

In the case of this clonotype: A much larger clone sits a single nucleotide away, making a read error possible. The chain recombines TRBV12-3 or TRBV12-4 with TRBJ2-4; perhaps TRBD1 as D (6 bases). The CDR3 is 16 amino acids. Trimming removed 6 bases at V and 0 bases at J, with 15 bases between. CDR3 in amino acids: CASSVTGRIAKNIQYF. CDR3 DNA sequence: TGTGCCAGCAGCGTGACAGGAAGAATAGCCAAAAACATTCAGTACTTC.

This clonotype has only a few counts. The V gene is TRBV20-1, the J gene TRBJ2-1; D is undetermined. The closer fit of TRBJ2-7 to the DNA end suggests the J call may be wrong. This CDR3 is built from 11 residues. Germline CDR1 DFQATT, CDR2 SNEGSKA (reference sequence). CDR3 sequence reads: CSADSYNEQYF. In nucleotides, the CDR3 is TGCAGTGCCGACTCCTACAATGAGCAGTACTTC.

The CDR3 sequence is CASSPDRVEKLFF. The CDR3 DNA is TGTGCCAGCAGCCCGGACAGGGTTGAAAAACTGTTTTTT. V usage is TRBV12-3 or TRBV12-4 and J usage is TRBJ1-4; TRBD1 matches 8 bases. The ends lost 6 bases at V and 7 bases at J; junction bases unmatched: 4. The CDR3 totals 13 residues.